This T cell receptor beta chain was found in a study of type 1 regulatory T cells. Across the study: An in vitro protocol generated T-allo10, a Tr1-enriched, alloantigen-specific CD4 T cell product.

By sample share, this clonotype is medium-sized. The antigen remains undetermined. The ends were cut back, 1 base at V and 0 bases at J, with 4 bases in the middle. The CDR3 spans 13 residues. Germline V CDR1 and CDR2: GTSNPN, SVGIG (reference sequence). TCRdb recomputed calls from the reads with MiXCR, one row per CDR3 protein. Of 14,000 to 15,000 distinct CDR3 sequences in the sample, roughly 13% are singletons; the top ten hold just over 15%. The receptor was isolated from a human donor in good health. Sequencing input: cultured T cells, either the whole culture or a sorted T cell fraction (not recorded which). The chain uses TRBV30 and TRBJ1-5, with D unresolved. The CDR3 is CAWSADSNQPQHF. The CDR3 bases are TGTGCCTGGAGTGCCGATAGCAATCAGCCCCAGCATTTT.